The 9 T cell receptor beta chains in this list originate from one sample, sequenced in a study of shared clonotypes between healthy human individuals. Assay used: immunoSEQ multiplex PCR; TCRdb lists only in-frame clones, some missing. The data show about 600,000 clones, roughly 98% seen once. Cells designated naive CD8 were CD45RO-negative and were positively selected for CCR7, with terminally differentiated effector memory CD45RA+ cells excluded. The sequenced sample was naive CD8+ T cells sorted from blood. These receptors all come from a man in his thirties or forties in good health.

The CDR3 DNA is TGTGCCAGCAGTTCAGCCCTCTACAATGAGCAGTTCTTC. Translating gives CASSSALYNEQFF. V gene TRBV27 combines with J gene TRBJ2-1; D not certain. The germline V gene encodes CDR1 MNHEY and CDR2 SMNVEV (reference sequence). Deletions cut 4 bases from V and 3 bases from J, with 7 bases between. The CDR3 has 13 amino acids.

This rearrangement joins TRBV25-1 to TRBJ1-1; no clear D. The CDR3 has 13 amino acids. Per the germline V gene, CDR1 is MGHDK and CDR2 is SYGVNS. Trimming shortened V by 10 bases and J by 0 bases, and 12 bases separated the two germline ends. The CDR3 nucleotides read TGTGCCACAGCATATGGGTTGAACACTGAAGCTTTCTTT. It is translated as CATAYGLNTEAFF. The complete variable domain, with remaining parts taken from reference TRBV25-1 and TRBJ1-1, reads EADIYQTPRYLVIGTGKKITLECSQTMGHDKMYWYQQDPGMELHLIHYSYGVNSTEKGDLSSESTVSRIRTEHFPLTLESARPSHTSQYLCATAYGLNTEAFFGQGTRLTVV.

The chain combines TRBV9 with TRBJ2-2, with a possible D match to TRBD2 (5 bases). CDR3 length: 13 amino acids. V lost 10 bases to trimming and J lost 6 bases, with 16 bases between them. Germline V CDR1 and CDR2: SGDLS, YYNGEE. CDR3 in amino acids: CAGIDTGSGELFF. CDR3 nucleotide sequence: TGTGCCGGCATCGATACGGGATCCGGGGAGCTGTTTTTT.

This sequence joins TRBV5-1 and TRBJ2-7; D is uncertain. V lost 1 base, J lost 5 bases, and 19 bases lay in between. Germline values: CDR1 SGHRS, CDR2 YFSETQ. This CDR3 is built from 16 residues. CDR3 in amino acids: CASSLPSTLLWDEQYF. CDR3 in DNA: TGCGCCAGCAGCTTGCCCTCGACCCTCTTGTGGGACGAGCAGTACTTC.

This CDR3 reads CASSLGQLQWGLNTEAFF. The CDR3 DNA reads TGTGCCAGCAGCCTCGGACAGCTTCAATGGGGGTTGAACACTGAAGCTTTCTTT. V and J are TRBV14 and TRBJ1-1, with D maybe TRBD1 (6 bases). Germline lookup yields CDR1 SGHDN and CDR2 FVKESK. The CDR3 sequence is 18 residues long. V lost 4 bases, J lost 0 bases, and 21 bases lay in between.

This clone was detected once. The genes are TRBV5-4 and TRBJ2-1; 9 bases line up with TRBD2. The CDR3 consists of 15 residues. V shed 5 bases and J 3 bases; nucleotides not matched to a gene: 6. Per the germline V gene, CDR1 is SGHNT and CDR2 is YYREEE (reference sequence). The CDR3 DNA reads TGTGCCAGCAGTCTTTATAGCGGGAGCTACAATGAGCAGTTCTTC. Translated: CASSLYSGSYNEQFF.

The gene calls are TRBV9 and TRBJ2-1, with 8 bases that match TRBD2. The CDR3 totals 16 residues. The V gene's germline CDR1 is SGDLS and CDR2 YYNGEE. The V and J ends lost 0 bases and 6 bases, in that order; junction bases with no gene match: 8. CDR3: CASSVAPLAGSNEQFF. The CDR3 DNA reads TGTGCCAGCAGCGTAGCCCCCCTAGCGGGTTCCAATGAGCAGTTCTTC. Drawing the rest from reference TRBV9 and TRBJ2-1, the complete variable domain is DSGVTQTPKHLITATGQRVTLRCSPRSGDLSVYWYQQSLDQGLQFLIQYYNGEERAKGNILERFSAQQFPDLHSELNLSSLELGDSALYFCASSVAPLAGSNEQFFGPGTRLTVL.

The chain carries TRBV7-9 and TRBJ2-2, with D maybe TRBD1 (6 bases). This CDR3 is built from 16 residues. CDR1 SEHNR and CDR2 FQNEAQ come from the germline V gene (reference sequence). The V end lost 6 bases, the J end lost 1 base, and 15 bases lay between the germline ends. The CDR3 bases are TGTGCCAGCAGTCATGGTGGGGGCTTGAACACCGGGGAGCTGTTTTTT. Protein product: CASSHGGGLNTGELFF.

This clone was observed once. The CDR3: CASSDLRTSGSYEQYF. The CDR3 DNA sequence: TGTGCCAGCAGTGATCTCCGGACTAGCGGGAGTTACGAGCAGTACTTC. The chain links TRBV6-1 to TRBJ2-7; 13 bases align to TRBD2. CDR1 is MNHNS, CDR2 SASEGT, per germline. Trimming at V came to 3 bases and at J to 4 bases, leaving 6 bases not matched to a gene. The CDR3 covers 16 residues.